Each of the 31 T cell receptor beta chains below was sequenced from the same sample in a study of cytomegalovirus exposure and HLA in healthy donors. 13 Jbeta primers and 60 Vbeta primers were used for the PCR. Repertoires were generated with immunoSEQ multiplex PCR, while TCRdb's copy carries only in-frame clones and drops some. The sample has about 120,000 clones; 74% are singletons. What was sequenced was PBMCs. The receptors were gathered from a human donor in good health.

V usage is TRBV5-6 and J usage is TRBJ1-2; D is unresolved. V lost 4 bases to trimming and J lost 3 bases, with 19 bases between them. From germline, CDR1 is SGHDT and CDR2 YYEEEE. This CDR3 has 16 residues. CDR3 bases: TGTGCCAGCAGCCTCCGTCTAGTGTCGCGGGACTATGGCTACACCTTC. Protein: CASSLRLVSRDYGYTF.

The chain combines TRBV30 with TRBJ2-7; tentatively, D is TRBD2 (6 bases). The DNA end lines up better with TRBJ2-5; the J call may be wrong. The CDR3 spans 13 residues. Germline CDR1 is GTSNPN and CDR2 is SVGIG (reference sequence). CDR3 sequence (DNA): TGTGCCTGGAGTGTTGCGGGGATCGAGACCCAGTACTTC. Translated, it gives CAWSVAGIETQYF.

The CDR3 reads CASRGGRTGNTIYF. The CDR3 DNA follows: TGTGCCAGCAGAGGAGGGAGAACTGGAAACACCATATATTTT. J is TRBJ1-3 and V is TRBV2; D is undetermined. CDR1 and CDR2 from the germline V gene are SNHLY and FYNNEI. V was clipped by 6 bases and J by 2 bases, with 11 bases between them. CDR3 length: 14 amino acids.

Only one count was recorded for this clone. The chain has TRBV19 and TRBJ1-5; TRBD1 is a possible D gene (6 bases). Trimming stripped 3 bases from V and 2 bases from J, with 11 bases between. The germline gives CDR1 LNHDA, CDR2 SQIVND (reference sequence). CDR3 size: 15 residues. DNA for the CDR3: TGTGCCAGTAGTATCACAGGGAAGGGCAATCAGCCCCAGCATTTT. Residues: CASSITGKGNQPQHF.

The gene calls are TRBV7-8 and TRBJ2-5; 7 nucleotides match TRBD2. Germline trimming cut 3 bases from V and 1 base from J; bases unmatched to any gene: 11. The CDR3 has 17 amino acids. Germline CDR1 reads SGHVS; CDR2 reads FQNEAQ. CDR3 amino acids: CASSLGGLQLRQETQYF. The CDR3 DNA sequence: TGTGCCAGCAGCTTGGGGGGACTACAACTCCGCCAAGAGACCCAGTACTTC.

The CDR3 protein is CASSFPLAGVSDEQFF. CDR3 nucleotides: TGTGCCAGCAGCTTTCCCCTAGCGGGAGTTTCGGATGAGCAGTTCTTC. The J gene is TRBJ2-1, the V gene TRBV11-2; TRBD2 agrees at 10 bases. There are 16 residues in the CDR3. V was pared by 3 bases and J by 8 bases, with 10 bases of the junction left unmatched. CDR1 and CDR2 from the germline V gene are SGHAT and FQNNGV.

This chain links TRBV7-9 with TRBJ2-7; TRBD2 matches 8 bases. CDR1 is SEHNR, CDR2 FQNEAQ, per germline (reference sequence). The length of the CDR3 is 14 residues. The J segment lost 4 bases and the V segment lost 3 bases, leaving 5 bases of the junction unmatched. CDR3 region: CASSFSGLVYEQYF. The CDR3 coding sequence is TGTGCCAGCAGCTTTTCGGGACTAGTTTACGAGCAGTACTTC.

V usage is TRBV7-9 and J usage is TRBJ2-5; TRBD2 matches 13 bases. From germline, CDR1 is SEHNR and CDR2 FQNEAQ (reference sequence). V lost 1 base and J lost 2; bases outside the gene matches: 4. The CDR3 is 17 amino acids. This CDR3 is CASSLGGLAGLQETQYF. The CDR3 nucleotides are TGTGCCAGCAGCTTAGGGGGACTAGCGGGGTTACAAGAGACCCAGTACTTC.

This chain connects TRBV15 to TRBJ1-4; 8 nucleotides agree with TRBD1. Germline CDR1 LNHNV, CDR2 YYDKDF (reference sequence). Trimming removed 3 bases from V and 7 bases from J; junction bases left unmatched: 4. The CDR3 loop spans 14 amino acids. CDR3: CATSRGQASEKLFF. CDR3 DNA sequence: TGTGCCACCAGCAGGGGACAGGCGAGTGAAAAACTGTTTTTT.

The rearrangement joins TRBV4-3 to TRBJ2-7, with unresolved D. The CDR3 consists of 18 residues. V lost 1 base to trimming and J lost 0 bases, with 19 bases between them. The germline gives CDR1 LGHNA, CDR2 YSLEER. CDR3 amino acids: CASSQALPSGSSSYEQYF. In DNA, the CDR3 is TGCGCCAGCAGCCAAGCTCTCCCCTCCGGGTCTAGCTCCTACGAGCAGTACTTC.

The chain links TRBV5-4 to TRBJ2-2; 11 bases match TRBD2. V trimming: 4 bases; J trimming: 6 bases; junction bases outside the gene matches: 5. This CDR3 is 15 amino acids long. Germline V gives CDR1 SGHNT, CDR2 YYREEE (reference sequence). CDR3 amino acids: CASSVSGRAAGELFF. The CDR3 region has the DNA TGTGCCAGCAGCGTTAGCGGGAGGGCCGCCGGGGAGCTGTTTTTT.

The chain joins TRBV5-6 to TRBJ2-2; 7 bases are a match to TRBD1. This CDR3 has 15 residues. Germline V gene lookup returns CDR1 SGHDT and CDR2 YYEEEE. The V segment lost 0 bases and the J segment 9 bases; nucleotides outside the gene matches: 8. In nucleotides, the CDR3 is TGTGCCAGCAGCTTGGGACAGGGCATCAACCGGGAGCTGTTTTTT. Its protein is CASSLGQGINRELFF.

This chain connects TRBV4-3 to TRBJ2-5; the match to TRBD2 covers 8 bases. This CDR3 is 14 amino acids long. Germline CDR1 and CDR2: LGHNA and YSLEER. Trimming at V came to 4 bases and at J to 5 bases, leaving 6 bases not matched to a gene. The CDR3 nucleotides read TGCGCCAGCAGCCGAGCCTTAGCGGGGGAGACCCAGTACTTC. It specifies CASSRALAGETQYF.

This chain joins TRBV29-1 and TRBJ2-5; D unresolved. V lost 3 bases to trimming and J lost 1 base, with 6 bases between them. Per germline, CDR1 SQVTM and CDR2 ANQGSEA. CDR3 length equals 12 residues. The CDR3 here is CSVDSVQETQYF. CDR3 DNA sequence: TGCAGCGTTGATTCCGTCCAAGAGACCCAGTACTTC.

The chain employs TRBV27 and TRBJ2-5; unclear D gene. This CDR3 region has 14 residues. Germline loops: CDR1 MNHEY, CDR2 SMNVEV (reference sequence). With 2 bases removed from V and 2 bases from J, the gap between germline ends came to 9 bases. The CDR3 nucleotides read TGTGCCAGCAGTTTAGGTGGCAGACAAGAGACCCAGTACTTC. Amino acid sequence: CASSLGGRQETQYF.

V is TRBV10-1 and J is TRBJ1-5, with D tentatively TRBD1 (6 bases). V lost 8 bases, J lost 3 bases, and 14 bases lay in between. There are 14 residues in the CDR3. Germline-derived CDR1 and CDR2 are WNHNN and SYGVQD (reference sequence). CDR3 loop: CASPWGQINQPQHF. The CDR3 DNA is TGCGCCAGCCCTTGGGGGCAGATCAATCAGCCCCAGCATTTT.

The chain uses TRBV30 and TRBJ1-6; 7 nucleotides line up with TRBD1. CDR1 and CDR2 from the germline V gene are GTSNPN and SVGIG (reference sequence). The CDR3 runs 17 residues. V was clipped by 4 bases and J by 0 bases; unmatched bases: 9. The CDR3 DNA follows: TGTGCCTGGACCCAGGACAGGACCAGCTCCTATAATTCACCCCTCCACTTT. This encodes CAWTQDRTSSYNSPLHF.

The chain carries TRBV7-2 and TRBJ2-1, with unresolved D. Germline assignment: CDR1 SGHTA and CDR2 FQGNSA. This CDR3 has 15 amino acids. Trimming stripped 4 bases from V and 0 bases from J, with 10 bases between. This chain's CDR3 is CASSSYFSSYNEQFF. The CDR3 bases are TGTGCCAGCAGCTCATATTTTAGCTCCTACAATGAGCAGTTCTTC.

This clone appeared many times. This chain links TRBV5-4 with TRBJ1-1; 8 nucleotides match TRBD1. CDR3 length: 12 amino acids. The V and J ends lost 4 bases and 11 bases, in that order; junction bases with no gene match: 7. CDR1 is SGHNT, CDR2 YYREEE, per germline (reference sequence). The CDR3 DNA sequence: TGTGCCAGCAGCGGAGGGACAGGCGTGGCTTTCTTT. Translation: CASSGGTGVAFF.

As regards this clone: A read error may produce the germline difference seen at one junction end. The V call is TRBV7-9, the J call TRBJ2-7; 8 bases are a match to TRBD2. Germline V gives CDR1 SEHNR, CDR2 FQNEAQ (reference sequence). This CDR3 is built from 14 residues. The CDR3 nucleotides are TGTGCCAGCGGCTTTGGGACTAGATCCTACGAGCAGTACTTC. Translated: CASGFGTRSYEQYF.

The CDR3 DNA is TGTGCCTCTTTGGGGCTACAGGGGAGGATTAGGACTGAAGCTTTCTTT. It translates to CASLGLQGRIRTEAFF. The chain carries TRBV30 and TRBJ1-1, with 7 bases identical to TRBD1. This CDR3 is 16 amino acids long. With V trimmed by 7 bases and J by 5 bases, 19 bases remained unmatched. Germline CDR1 is GTSNPN and CDR2 is SVGIG (reference sequence).

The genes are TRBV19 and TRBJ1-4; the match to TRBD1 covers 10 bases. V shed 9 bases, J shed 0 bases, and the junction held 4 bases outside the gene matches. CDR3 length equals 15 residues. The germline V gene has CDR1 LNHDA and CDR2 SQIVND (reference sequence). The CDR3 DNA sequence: TGTGCCAGGGACAGGGGGAATGCAACTAATGAAAAACTGTTTTTT. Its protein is CARDRGNATNEKLFF.

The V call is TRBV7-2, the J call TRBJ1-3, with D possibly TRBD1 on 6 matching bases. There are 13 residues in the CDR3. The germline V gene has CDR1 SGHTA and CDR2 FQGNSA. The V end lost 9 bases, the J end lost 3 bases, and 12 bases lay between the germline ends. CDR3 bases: TGTGCCAGTGGACAGACGGATGGAAACACCATATATTTT. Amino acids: CASGQTDGNTIYF.

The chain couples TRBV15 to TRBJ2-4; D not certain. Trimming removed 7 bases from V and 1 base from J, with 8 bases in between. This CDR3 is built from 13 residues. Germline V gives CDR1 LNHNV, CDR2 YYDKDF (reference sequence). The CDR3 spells CATKRAAKNIQYF. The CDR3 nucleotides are TGTGCCACCAAGAGAGCCGCCAAAAACATTCAGTACTTC.

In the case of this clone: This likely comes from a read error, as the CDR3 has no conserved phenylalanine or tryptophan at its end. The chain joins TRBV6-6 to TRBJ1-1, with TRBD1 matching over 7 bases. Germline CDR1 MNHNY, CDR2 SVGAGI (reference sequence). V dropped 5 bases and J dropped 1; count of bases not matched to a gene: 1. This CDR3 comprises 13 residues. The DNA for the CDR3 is TGTGCCAGCAGTCGACAGGGGAACACTGAAGCTTTCCTT. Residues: CASSRQGNTEAFL.

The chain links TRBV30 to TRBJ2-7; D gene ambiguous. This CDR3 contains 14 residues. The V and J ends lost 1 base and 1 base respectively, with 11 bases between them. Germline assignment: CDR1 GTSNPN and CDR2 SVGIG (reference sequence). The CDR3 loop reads CAWSGRQTSYEQYF. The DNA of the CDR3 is TGTGCCTGGAGTGGACGGCAGACTTCCTACGAGCAGTACTTC.

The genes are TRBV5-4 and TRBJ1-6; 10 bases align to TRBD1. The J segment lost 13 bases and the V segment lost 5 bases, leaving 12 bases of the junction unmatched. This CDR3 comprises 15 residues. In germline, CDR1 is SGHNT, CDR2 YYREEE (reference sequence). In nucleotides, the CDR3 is TGTGCCAGCAGGCGAGGGACAGGGGCCTACGATCCCCTCCACTTT. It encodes CASRRGTGAYDPLHF.

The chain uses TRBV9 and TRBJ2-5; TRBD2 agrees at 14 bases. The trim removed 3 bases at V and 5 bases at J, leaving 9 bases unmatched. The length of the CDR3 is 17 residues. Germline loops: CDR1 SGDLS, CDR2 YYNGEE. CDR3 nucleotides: TGTGCCAGCAGCGACGGGACTAGCGGGGGTACCGGGGAGACCCAGTACTTC. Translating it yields CASSDGTSGGTGETQYF.

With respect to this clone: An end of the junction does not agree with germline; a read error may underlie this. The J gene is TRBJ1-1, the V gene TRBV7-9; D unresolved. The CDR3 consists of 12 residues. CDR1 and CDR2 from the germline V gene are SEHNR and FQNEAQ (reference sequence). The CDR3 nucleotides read TGTTCCAGCAGCTTCCAGAACACTGAAGCTTTCTTT. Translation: CSSSFQNTEAFF.

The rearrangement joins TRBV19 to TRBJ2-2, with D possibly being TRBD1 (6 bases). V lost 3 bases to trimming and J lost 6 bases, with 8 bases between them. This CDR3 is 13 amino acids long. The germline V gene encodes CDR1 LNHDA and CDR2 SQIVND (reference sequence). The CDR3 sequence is CASSIAGAGELFF. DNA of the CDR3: TGTGCCAGTAGTATCGCAGGGGCCGGGGAGCTGTTTTTT.

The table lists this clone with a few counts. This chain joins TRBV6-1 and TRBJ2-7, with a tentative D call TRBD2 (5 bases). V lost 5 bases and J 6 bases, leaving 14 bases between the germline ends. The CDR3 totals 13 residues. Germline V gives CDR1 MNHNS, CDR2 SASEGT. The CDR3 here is CASSMLRVAEQYF. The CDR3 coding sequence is TGTGCCAGCAGTATGCTGAGGGTTGCCGAGCAGTACTTC.